Shown below are 11 T cell receptor beta chains from a single sample sequenced in a study of cytomegalovirus exposure and HLA in healthy donors. PCR used 60 Vbeta primers and 13 Jbeta primers. Some clones are missing from TCRdb's copy, which holds only in-frame ones; the method was immunoSEQ multiplex PCR. Of over 100,000 clones listed, around 10% are singletons. The material sequenced was PBMCs. Source of these receptors: a middle-aged man in good health and CMV-seropositive.

There are a few counts of this clone. CDR3 amino acids: CASSPYPGTNQETQYF. The CDR3 region has the DNA TGTGCCAGCAGTCCATATCCGGGGACTAACCAAGAGACCCAGTACTTC. The rearrangement joins TRBV27 to TRBJ2-5; 7 bases line up with TRBD2. Germline V CDR1 and CDR2: MNHEY, SMNVEV (reference sequence). J lost 0 bases, V lost 5 bases, and 9 bases had no gene match. The CDR3 has 16 amino acids.

As to this clone: A far more abundant clone sits one base away, making this likely a read error. The rearrangement uses TRBV6-4 and TRBJ2-3; TRBD2 matches at 7 bases. This CDR3 has 15 residues. Germline V gene sequence: CDR1 MRHNA, CDR2 SNTAGT. V lost 0 bases, J lost 4 bases, and 4 bases stayed unmatched. For the CDR3, the DNA is TGTGCCAGCAGTGACTCAGCGGGAAGGCCAGATACGCAGTATTTT. Amino acids: CASSDSAGRPDTQYF.

This clone was counted only a few times. V gene TRBV7-3 combines with J gene TRBJ2-7, with D possibly TRBD2 on 5 matching bases. This CDR3 comprises 15 residues. V was pared by 1 base and J by 2 bases, with 12 bases between. Germline CDR1 SGHTA, CDR2 FQGTGA. The CDR3 DNA sequence: TGTGCCAGCAGCTTAATGGGCGGGCTGACCTACGAGCAGTACTTC. As protein: CASSLMGGLTYEQYF.

This clone has only a few counts. This chain connects TRBV7-2 to TRBJ1-2; no clear D. Germline V gene sequence: CDR1 SGHTA, CDR2 FQGNSA. Deletions cut 5 bases from V and 8 bases from J, with 18 bases between. This CDR3 is 14 amino acids long. The CDR3 region has the DNA TGTGCCAGCAGCGCCGCAAATTGGAGGCCCGGCTACACCTTC. The encoded protein is CASSAANWRPGYTF.

This clone has a handful of counts. This sequence joins TRBV6-6 and TRBJ2-7; 9 nucleotides align to TRBD1. CDR3 size: 14 residues. V was clipped by 4 bases and J by 5 bases; unmatched bases: 6. The V gene's germline CDR1 is MNHNY and CDR2 SVGAGI (reference sequence). The CDR3 here is CASSLGGTGNEQYF. For the CDR3, the DNA is TGTGCCAGCAGTTTAGGGGGGACAGGGAACGAGCAGTACTTC.

The table lists this clone with a few counts. As DNA, the CDR3 is TGCGCCAGCAGCTTGGTTGTCGACAGCTCCTACAATGAGCAGTTCTTC. Amino acid sequence: CASSLVVDSSYNEQFF. V gene TRBV5-1 combines with J gene TRBJ2-1, with D possibly TRBD1 on 5 matching bases. Germline-derived CDR1 and CDR2 are SGHRS and YFSETQ. Deletions cut 0 bases from V and 0 bases from J, with 10 bases between. The CDR3 sequence is 16 residues long.

This chain links TRBV6-5 with TRBJ2-5; the match to TRBD2 covers 10 bases. The CDR3 length is 14 residues. Germline lookup yields CDR1 MNHEY and CDR2 SVGAGI. The junction had 9 bases not matched to a gene; V was cut back by 10 bases and J by 4 bases. CDR3 bases: TGTGCCACTACATTAGCGGGAGGTGGAGAGACCCAGTACTTC. Its translation is CATTLAGGGETQYF.

V is TRBV28 and J is TRBJ1-2; D is unresolved. The germline V and J ends were trimmed by 2 bases and 12 bases, with 13 bases remaining between them. This CDR3 region has 12 residues. CDR1 and CDR2 from the germline V gene are MDHEN and SYDVKM. CDR3 loop: CASSLRGQINTF. The CDR3 DNA reads TGTGCCAGCAGTTTAAGAGGGCAGATAAACACCTTC.

The V gene is TRBV14, the J gene TRBJ1-1; TRBD1 matches 10 bases. J lost 3 bases, V lost 3 bases, and 4 bases had no gene match. Germline V CDR1 and CDR2: SGHDN, FVKESK. This CDR3 is built from 15 residues. The CDR3 sequence is CASSQGDRGHTEAFF. In DNA, the CDR3 is TGTGCCAGCAGCCAGGGTGACAGGGGGCACACTGAAGCTTTCTTT.

The rearrangement joins TRBV5-6 to TRBJ2-7, with D perhaps matching TRBD1 (5 bases). CDR3 length: 14 amino acids. Germline V gene sequence: CDR1 SGHDT, CDR2 YYEEEE. V was trimmed by 5 bases and J by 4 bases, leaving 16 bases between them. CDR3 loop: CASSLGQGHYEQYF. CDR3 bases: TGTGCCAGCAGTCTGGGGCAGGGCCATTACGAGCAGTACTTC.

This clone was detected a few times. Here the CDR3 DNA reads TGTGCCAGTAGTATAGTAGAAGGGGATGAGCAGTACTTC. It specifies CASSIVEGDEQYF. The chain has TRBV19 and TRBJ2-7, with a weak D call TRBD1 (5 bases). CDR3 length: 13 residues. Trimming cost V 1 base and J 7 bases, with 11 bases left between them. Looked up from germline, CDR1 is LNHDA and CDR2 is SQIVND (reference sequence).